This T cell receptor (beta chain) was obtained from a study of blood T cell repertoires in COVID-19 (dated by TCRdb to the early 2020s). Looking at the study overall: Samples covering the acute and convalescent phases of COVID-19 were provided by collaborators in the United States, Italy and Spain. Where available, HLA class I and class II types were obtained from metadata supplied by the sample provider rather than from assay-based typing. The dataset comprised deeply sampled blood TCRbeta repertoires from subjects exposed to, actively infected with, or recovered from COVID-19. A de-identified subject ID, COVID-19 status, age in years and sex were almost always included in the sample metadata. The material from the prospective study consisted of cDNA or gDNA derived from T cells, B-cell-depleted T cells, or PBMCs. The samples were drawn from two sources: the first 160 participants of the ongoing ImmuneRACE study, and 950 to 1,500 subjects contributed by 6 global collaborators. The repertoires were released in a freely available public database intended as a resource for research on the immune response to SARS-CoV-2. Findings and caveats that apply to the study as a whole: The quantity of clinical and demographic metadata differed by source and by participant and was supplied without curation.

The immunoSEQ Assay, a bias-controlled multiplex PCR, was used to amplify TCRbeta CDR3 regions from genomic DNA. Concerning the study's data processing: The number of nucleated cells in each sample was estimated from the amplification of reference gene primers within the assay. To quantify the absolute abundance of each unique TCRbeta CDR3 rearrangement, sequence reads were collapsed and filtered. For each sample, productive Simpson clonality was calculated as the square root of Simpson's diversity index across productive rearrangements. Here the immuneACCESS table is served through TCRdb, limited to in-frame sequences with V and J called. Missing clones are a known gap in these copies; in checked studies unresolved V genes cover under half, and the rest lacks a known reason. V and J calls and clone size are as listed in that table; D and trimming were resolved from the DNA. The sample data list about 310,000 clones, and about nine tenths of these were observed just once. 9.5% of the sample is in the top ten clones.

The CDR3 goes from the cysteine to the phenylalanine over 13 residues. Solely the CDR3 DNA is kept, with 39 bases framed from the first base. The germline V gene specifies SGHAT as CDR1 and FQNNGV as CDR2. The germline ends are 15 bases apart after V is trimmed by 5 bases and J by 8 bases. Participants in the prospective study were aged roughly 18 to 100 years, lived in 20 to 25 United States geographic areas, and enrolled through a virtual design. In the prospective study, participants were assigned to cohorts based on the clinical history participants reported in a screening survey and a study questionnaire. ImmuneRACE Cohort 3 recovered participants were defined by two consecutive negative NP/OP PCR tests, healthcare professional clearance, or symptom resolution. Mobile phlebotomists in the prospective study collected whole blood, serum and a nasopharyngeal or oropharyngeal swab from every participant. Over a roughly 2-month period, participants in the prospective study had the option of providing additional blood draws and questionnaires. Blood samples from the prospective study were shipped frozen or at room temperature prior to DNA extraction.

A word on this clone: Its antigen is still unknown. No base qualities exist here, and no much larger clone lies one base off it.

Sample: PBMCs or T cells enriched from blood (not recorded which). The rearranged segments are TRBV11-2 and TRBJ1-2; a tentative D call is TRBD1 (6 bases match). The receptor comes from a woman between 35 and 50 years old who had recovered from COVID-19. The DNA sequence is given as TGTGCCAGCAGCCCCAGGGGCTGGTTAGGCTACACCTTC. Protein translation: CASSPRGWLGYTF.